This TCR beta chain was sequenced for a study of T cells in Graves' hyperthyroidism and ophthalmopathy. RNA transcripts yielded amplified TCR beta CDR3 regions. Carried out on the TCR CDR3, a first-round RT-PCR used the HTBI primer set. TCRdb re-analysed the multiplex PCR reads in MiXCR, keeping a single row per CDR3 protein. Seen here are about 250,000 distinct CDR3 sequences, roughly 22% observed once, and the top ten hold approximately 32%. This CDR3 is 17 amino acids long. In germline, CDR1 is DFQATT, CDR2 SNEGSKA (reference sequence). The junction had 11 bases not matched to a gene; V was cut back by 0 bases and J by 1 base. Lactation, pregnancy, other autoimmune disease or uncontrolled infection led to exclusion of patients.

The source is a woman in her thirties or forties with Graves' ophthalmopathy. Sequenced: blood. The chain couples TRBV20-1 to TRBJ2-7, with 8 bases identical to TRBD1. The chain's CDR3 is CSARDSLGGTGSYEQYF. CDR3 DNA: TGCAGTGCTAGAGATTCCCTGGGCGGGACAGGTTCCTACGAGCAGTACTTC.